These 2 T cell receptor beta chains share one sample of origin, sequenced in a study of T cell repertoires in cytomegalovirus infection. TCRdb itself ran the reads through MiXCR, one entry per CDR3 protein. The data hold about 600,000 distinct CDR3 sequences, with approximately 25% observed a single time. Sequences were obtained from CD8+ T cells from PBMCs. The receptors stem from a human donor in good health (CMV status not recorded). Some clones in this sample may be carry-over from other donors' samples.

Many counts were recorded for this clonotype. The V call is TRBV12-3 or TRBV12-4, the J call TRBJ2-3; the D is unclear. V was pared by 8 bases and J by 5 bases, with 5 bases between. The CDR3 runs 10 residues. DNA of the CDR3: TGTGCCAGCGTTGGAGATACGCAGTATTTT. It translates to CASVGDTQYF.

This clonotype has at least ten counts. The rearrangement links TRBV7-2 to TRBJ2-2; TRBD1 is a possible D gene (6 bases). V lost 2 bases and J 5 bases, leaving 12 bases between the germline ends. The CDR3 is made up of 15 amino acids. Germline CDR1 SGHTA, CDR2 FQGNSA. CDR3 sequence (DNA): TGTGCCAGCAGCTTACCGACAGGTTTTACCGGGGAGCTGTTTTTT. Protein sequence: CASSLPTGFTGELFF.